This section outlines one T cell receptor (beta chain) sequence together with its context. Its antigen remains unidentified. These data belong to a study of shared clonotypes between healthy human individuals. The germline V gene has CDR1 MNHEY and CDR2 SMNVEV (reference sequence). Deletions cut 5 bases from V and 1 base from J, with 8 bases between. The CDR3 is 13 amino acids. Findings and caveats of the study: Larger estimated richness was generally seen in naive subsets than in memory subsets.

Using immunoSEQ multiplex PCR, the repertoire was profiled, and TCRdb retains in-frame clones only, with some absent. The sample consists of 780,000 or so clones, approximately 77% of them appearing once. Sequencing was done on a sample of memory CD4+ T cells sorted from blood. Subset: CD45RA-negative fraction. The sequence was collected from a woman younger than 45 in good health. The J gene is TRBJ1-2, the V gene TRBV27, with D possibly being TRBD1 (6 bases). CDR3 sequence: CASSRTVNYGYTF. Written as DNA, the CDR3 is TGTGCCAGCAGTAGGACAGTTAACTATGGCTACACCTTC.